This T cell receptor (beta chain) was retrieved from a study of blood T cell repertoires in COVID-19 (dated by TCRdb to between 2020 and 2021). Some background on the complete study: Collaborator samples came from the United States, Italy and Spain and covered acute and convalescent phases of COVID-19. Subjects who had been exposed to COVID-19, were actively infected with it, or had recovered from it provided the deeply sampled blood TCRbeta repertoires that made up the dataset. Where available, HLA class I and class II types were obtained from metadata supplied by the sample provider rather than from assay-based typing. A freely available public database, intended as a resource for researchers studying the immune response to SARS-CoV-2, is where the repertoires were released. The prospective study material was composed of cDNA or gDNA derived from T cells, B-cell-depleted T cells, or PBMCs. The samples were drawn from two sources: the first 160 participants of the ongoing ImmuneRACE study, and 1,200 or so subjects contributed by 6 global collaborators. A de-identified subject ID, COVID-19 status, age in years and sex were almost always included in the sample metadata.

TCRbeta CDR3 regions were amplified from genomic DNA using the immunoSEQ Assay, a bias-controlled multiplex PCR. The study's own analysis went as follows. Nucleated cell counts per sample were estimated from amplification of reference gene primers within the assay. To quantify the absolute abundance of each unique TCRbeta CDR3 rearrangement, sequence reads were collapsed and filtered. For each sample, productive Simpson clonality was calculated as the square root of Simpson's diversity index across productive rearrangements. The table comes from immuneACCESS by way of TCRdb, which keeps in-frame sequences with V and J called. Part of the clones is missing from these tables; in studies checked, under half for an unresolved V gene and the rest for unknown reasons. From that table come the V and J calls and clone size; the DNA was used to work out D and trimming. This sample is represented by roughly 100,000 clones; approximately 78% of them were singletons. The ten biggest clones cover less than 20% of the sample.

Comment on this clone: Its specific antigen is unknown. Base qualities are missing; no much larger clone stands one base away.

Summary of the overall study and its limitations: How much clinical and demographic metadata was included differed by source and by participant, and the metadata was provided uncurated.

Each collaborating institution followed its own protocols to collect whole blood in K2EDTA tubes. For TCRbeta analysis, collaborators shipped samples in one of three forms: frozen whole blood, isolated PBMCs, or DNA extracted from either of those sample types. This TCR came from an elderly woman with acute or convalescent COVID-19. What was sequenced was peripheral blood.

CDR3 reads: CASRTGTSGGNEQFF. The DNA sequence is given as TGTGCCAGCAGGACCGGGACTAGCGGGGGTAATGAGCAGTTCTTC. This sequence uses TRBV2 and TRBJ2-1; 14 nucleotides in the junction match TRBD2. Unmatched junction bases come to 5, with V trimmed by 6 bases and J by 7 bases. The germline V gene gives CDR1 as SNHLY and CDR2 as FYNNEI. The CDR3, cysteine through phenylalanine, is 15 amino acids long. Just CDR3 DNA is preserved here, 45 bases in frame from base 1.